What follows are 11 T cell receptor beta chains derived from one specimen sequenced in a study of siplizumab effects on memory and regulatory T cells. The protocol was immunoSEQ multiplex PCR, while the TCRdb copy is restricted to in-frame clones and leaves out a portion. The sample lists about 82,000 clones, roughly 89% seen once, with roughly 1.5% in the top ten. Sequencing was carried out using Tregs sorted from blood. The receptors were gathered from a human donor in good health.

The J gene is TRBJ2-7, the V gene TRBV2; 8 nucleotides line up with TRBD1. V dropped 6 bases and J dropped 1; count of bases not matched to a gene: 2. The germline V gene has CDR1 SNHLY and CDR2 FYNNEI. The CDR3 extends over 13 amino acids. The CDR3 here is CASSGDRSYEQYF. CDR3 in DNA: TGTGCCAGCAGCGGGGACAGGTCCTACGAGCAGTACTTC.

In this sample, this clone turned up a few times. The CDR3 coding sequence is TGCGCCAGCCCCGGGACAGATAATTCACCCCTCCACTTT. Protein: CASPGTDNSPLHF. The V and J genes are TRBV10-1 and TRBJ1-6; 7 nucleotides agree with TRBD1. The V segment lost 8 bases and the J segment 5 bases; nucleotides outside the gene matches: 3. The CDR3 has 13 amino acids. The germline V gene has CDR1 WNHNN and CDR2 SYGVQD (reference sequence).

The chain employs TRBV4-1 and TRBJ2-1; no firm D call. The CDR3 has 15 residues. The ends were cut back, 0 bases at V and 2 bases at J, with 8 bases in the middle. The germline V gene has CDR1 MGHRA and CDR2 YSYEKL. DNA of the CDR3: TGCGCCAGCAGCCAAGATGTAATCCCCTACAATGAGCAGTTCTTC. Its protein is CASSQDVIPYNEQFF.

V and J are TRBV6-1 and TRBJ2-3, with a possible D match to TRBD1 (6 bases). V dropped 7 bases and J dropped 2 bases, with 10 bases sitting between them. CDR3 length: 13 amino acids. CDR1 and CDR2 from the germline V gene are MNHNS and SASEGT. Here the CDR3 reads CASTYRATDTQYF. The DNA for the CDR3 is TGTGCCAGCACTTACAGGGCCACAGATACGCAGTATTTT.

The chain joins TRBV27 to TRBJ1-2; D not resolved. Germline assignment: CDR1 MNHEY and CDR2 SMNVEV (reference sequence). V was shortened by 0 bases and J by 4 bases, with 12 bases between the two germline ends. This CDR3 contains 15 residues. CDR3 bases: TGTGCCAGCAGTTTATCGATTCGGGGTCGCTATGGCTACACCTTC. Protein product: CASSLSIRGRYGYTF.

The V call is TRBV5-4, the J call TRBJ2-1; the match to TRBD1 covers 10 bases. Germline trimming cut 4 bases from V and 7 bases from J; bases unmatched to any gene: 8. CDR1 is SGHNT, CDR2 YYREEE, per germline (reference sequence). The CDR3 is made up of 15 amino acids. This CDR3 reads CASSAPGQGMNEQFF. CDR3 bases: TGTGCCAGCAGCGCCCCGGGACAGGGGATGAATGAGCAGTTCTTC.

This chain links TRBV5-6 with TRBJ1-5; D unclear. With 0 bases removed from V and 2 bases from J, the gap between germline ends came to 9 bases. CDR1 is SGHDT, CDR2 YYEEEE, per germline. The CDR3 length is 15 residues. The CDR3 bases are TGTGCCAGCAGCTTGGGAAGGTCGGGCAATCAGCCCCAGCATTTT. Its translation: CASSLGRSGNQPQHF. Looking up the rest from reference TRBV5-6 and TRBJ1-5 gives the full variable domain: DAGVTQSPTHLIKTRGQQVTLRCSPKSGHDTVSWYQQALGQGPQFIFQYYEEEERQRGNFPDRFSGHQFPNYSSELNVNALLLGDSALYLCASSLGRSGNQPQHFGDGTRLSIL.

The chain recombines TRBV6-5 with TRBJ1-2; 8 bases fit TRBD1. This CDR3 spans 12 amino acids. Losses at the gene ends were 10 bases for V and 7 bases for J; bases not matched to a gene: 8. CDR1 is MNHEY, CDR2 SVGAGI, per germline. The CDR3 sequence: CATLQGAGGYTF. Written as DNA, the CDR3 is TGTGCCACTCTTCAGGGGGCGGGTGGCTACACCTTC.

The CDR3 coding sequence is TGTGCCAGCAGCCGGGGGCCCTACGAGCAGTACTTC. Translating gives CASSRGPYEQYF. The V and J genes are TRBV5-5 and TRBJ2-7; the D gene could be TRBD1 or TRBD2 (6 bases each). This CDR3 has 12 residues. Between the trimmed V and J ends, which lost 4 bases and 2 bases, there was a span of 7 bases. Germline V gene lookup returns CDR1 SGHKS and CDR2 YYEKEE (reference sequence).

V and J are TRBV14 and TRBJ2-7; D remains ambiguous. The CDR3 extends over 13 amino acids. The ends were cut back, 1 base at V and 3 bases at J, with 7 bases in the middle. In germline, CDR1 is SGHDN, CDR2 FVKESK. The chain's CDR3 is CASSQAIIYEQYF. The DNA for the CDR3 is TGTGCCAGCAGCCAAGCCATTATCTACGAGCAGTACTTC.

The chain uses TRBV19 and TRBJ2-7; TRBD2 agrees at 9 bases. CDR1 is LNHDA, CDR2 SQIVND, per germline (reference sequence). The CDR3 runs 15 residues. Unmatched junction bases numbered 4, after V lost 0 bases and J lost 4 bases. The CDR3 spells CASSIDLAGPYEQYF. As DNA, the CDR3 is TGTGCCAGTAGTATAGATCTAGCGGGACCTTACGAGCAGTACTTC.